This TCR beta chain was captured in a study of cytomegalovirus exposure and HLA in healthy donors. PCR employed 60 Vbeta and 13 Jbeta primers. Measured with immunoSEQ multiplex PCR; TCRdb has only the in-frame clones, and not every one. In the table there are about 95,000 clones, about 73% of which are singletons. This CDR3 spans 11 amino acids. V was clipped by 5 bases and J by 12 bases, with 10 bases between them. CDR1 is MGHDK and CDR2 is SYGVNS in the germline V gene. General study points: Indistinguishable V segments, including TRBV6-2 and TRBV6-3, were excluded. Later analysis revealed greater clonal expansion in HLA-associated TCR beta chains than in equally common others.

As regards this clone: Its antigen is unknown.

The TCR sequence derives from a woman aged 45-59 years in good health and CMV-seropositive. V usage is TRBV25-1 and J usage is TRBJ1-4; D gene uncertain. The sequenced sample was PBMCs. CDR3: CASSSRKQLFF. The DNA of the CDR3 is TGTGCCAGCAGTTCTAGGAAGCAACTGTTTTTT.